This T cell receptor beta chain stems from a study of beta chain features in type 1 diabetes. This clone has just a few counts. Its antigen is undetermined. Study-level findings and limits: Naive, central memory and regulatory TCRB repertoires appeared more similar among patients than healthy donors. TCRB CDR3 length was moderately but significantly reduced in all four CD4+ subsets of Type 1 diabetes patients. Possible PCR preference for shorter templates applied equally to patients and controls.

The sequenced template was cDNA made from the entire isolated RNA. TCRdb's copy holds only in-frame clones and misses some; the assay was immunoSEQ multiplex PCR. The profile covers around 310,000 clones, with about 11% appearing a single time and roughly 0.014% taken by the ten largest. This receptor was identified in a woman in her twenties or thirties in good health. Sample: naive CD4+ T cells from blood.

Here the CDR3 reads CASSLGTNEQFF. The CDR3 DNA reads TGTGCCAGCAGCTTAGGAACTAATGAGCAGTTCTTC. J is TRBJ2-1 and V is TRBV7-2; D unclear. Trimming pared 1 base from V and 7 bases from J, leaving 5 bases between. This CDR3 has 12 amino acids. Germline V gene lookup returns CDR1 SGHTA and CDR2 FQGNSA.